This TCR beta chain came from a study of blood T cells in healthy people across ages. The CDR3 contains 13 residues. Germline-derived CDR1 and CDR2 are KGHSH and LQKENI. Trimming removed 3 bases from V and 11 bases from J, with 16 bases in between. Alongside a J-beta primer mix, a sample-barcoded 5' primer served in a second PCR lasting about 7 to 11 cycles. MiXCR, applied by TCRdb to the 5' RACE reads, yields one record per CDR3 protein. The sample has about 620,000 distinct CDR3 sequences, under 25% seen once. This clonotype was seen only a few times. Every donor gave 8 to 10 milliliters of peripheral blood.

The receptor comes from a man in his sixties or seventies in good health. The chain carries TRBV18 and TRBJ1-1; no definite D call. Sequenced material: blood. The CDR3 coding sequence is TGTGCCAGCTCACCTCGAGATTGGGATGGGGCTTTCTTT. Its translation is CASSPRDWDGAFF.